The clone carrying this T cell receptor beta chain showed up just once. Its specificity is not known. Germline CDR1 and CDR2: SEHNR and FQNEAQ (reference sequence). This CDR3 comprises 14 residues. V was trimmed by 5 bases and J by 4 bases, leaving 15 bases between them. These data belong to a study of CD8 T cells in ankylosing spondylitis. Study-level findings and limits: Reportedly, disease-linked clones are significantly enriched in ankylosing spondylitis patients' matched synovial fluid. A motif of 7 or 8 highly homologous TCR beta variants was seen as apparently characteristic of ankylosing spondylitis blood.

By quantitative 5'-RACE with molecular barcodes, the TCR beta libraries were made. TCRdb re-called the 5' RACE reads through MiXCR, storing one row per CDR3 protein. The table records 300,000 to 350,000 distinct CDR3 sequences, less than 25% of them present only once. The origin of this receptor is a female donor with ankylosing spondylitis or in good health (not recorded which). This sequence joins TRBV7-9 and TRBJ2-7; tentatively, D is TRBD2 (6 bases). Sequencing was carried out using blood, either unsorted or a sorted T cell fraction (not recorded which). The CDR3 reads CASSPAGRGYEQYF. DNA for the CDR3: TGTGCCAGCAGCCCTGCGGGACGCGGATACGAGCAGTACTTC.